This is a list of T cell receptor beta chains from one sample in a study of blood T cell repertoires in COVID-19. Produced via immunoSEQ multiplex PCR; TCRdb's table is partial and in-frame only. This sample has about 60,000 clones; around 85% occur once, and the top ten carry 16%. Sequencing was done on a sample of peripheral blood. Every receptor here comes from a human donor in a cohort sampled during active COVID-19. The CDR3 runs from the conserved cysteine through the conserved F or W. The order of the fields is V gene, D gene, clone size, J gene, CDR3 DNA, CDR3 protein. A D gene is named only where the DNA matches it firmly. Some rows have no size entry. The others give once, few or many, or a class for an expanded clone.

TRBV29-1,.,.,TRBJ2-7,TGCAGCGTTGTCCCTAACGCGGGGGAGCAGTACTTC,CSVVPNAGEQYF
TRBV9,TRBD1,.,TRBJ2-3,TGTGCCAGCAGCGTGGTAGGGGGCTGGGATACGCAGTATTTT,CASSVVGGWDTQYF
TRBV12-3/TRBV12-4,.,.,TRBJ2-7,TGTGCCAGCAGTCGCAGGGACGAGCAGTACTTC,CASSRRDEQYF
TRBV29-1,TRBD2,.,TRBJ2-7,TGCAGCGCCGAGCTAGCGGGCCTCGAGCAGTACTTC,CSAELAGLEQYF
TRBV19,.,few,TRBJ2-5,TGTGCCAGTAGTAAACGGAGGGGCGCGGCGTCCCAAGAGACCCAGTACTTC,CASSKRRGAASQETQYF
TRBV19,.,.,TRBJ1-6,TGTGCCAGTAATGCAGGGGTACATTCACCCCTCCACTTT,CASNAGVHSPLHF
TRBV5-8,TRBD1,.,TRBJ1-2,TGTGCCAGCAGCCCAGGGGGCGCCGGCTATGGCTACACCTTC,CASSPGGAGYGYTF
TRBV5-4,.,.,TRBJ1-1,TGTGCCAGCAGCTTACCAGGGAACACTGAAGCTTTCTTT,CASSLPGNTEAFF
TRBV27,TRBD1,.,TRBJ2-7,TGTGCCAGCAGTACCCGACAGGGTTTCGACGAGCAGTACTTC,CASSTRQGFDEQYF
TRBV2,TRBD1,.,TRBJ1-2,TGTGCCAGCAGTGCGGACAGGGGGGATGGCTACACCTTC,CASSADRGDGYTF
TRBV27,TRBD1,.,TRBJ1-1,TGTGCCAGCAGTGCTCCGGGACAGGGGTTGTCCACTGAAGCTTTCTTT,CASSAPGQGLSTEAFF
TRBV28,.,.,TRBJ2-2,TGTGCCAGCAGCAAAAGAGACGGGGAGCTGTTTTTT,CASSKRDGELFF
TRBV27,.,once,TRBJ2-5,TGTGCCAGCAGCCGACAGGAAAGGGAGACCCAGTACTTC,CASSRQERETQYF
TRBV11-1,.,few,TRBJ2-2,TGTGCCAGCAGCTTATCGGGGACGAACACCGGGGAGCTGTTTTTT,CASSLSGTNTGELFF